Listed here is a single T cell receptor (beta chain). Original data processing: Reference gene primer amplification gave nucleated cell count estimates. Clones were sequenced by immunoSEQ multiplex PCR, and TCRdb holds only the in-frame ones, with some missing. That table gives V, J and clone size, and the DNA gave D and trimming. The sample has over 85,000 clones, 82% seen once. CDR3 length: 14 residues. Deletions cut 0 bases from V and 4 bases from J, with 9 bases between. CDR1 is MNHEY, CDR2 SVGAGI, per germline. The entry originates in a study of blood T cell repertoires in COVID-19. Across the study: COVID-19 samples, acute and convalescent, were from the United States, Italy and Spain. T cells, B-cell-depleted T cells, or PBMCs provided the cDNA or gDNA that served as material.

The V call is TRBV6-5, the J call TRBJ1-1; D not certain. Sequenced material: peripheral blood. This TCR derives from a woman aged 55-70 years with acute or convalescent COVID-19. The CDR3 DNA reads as TGTGCCAGCAGTTACTCGGAGGGCTTCACTGAAGCTTTCTTT. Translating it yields CASSYSEGFTEAFF.